The entry below gives a single T cell receptor beta chain sequence along with its context. This record comes from a study of blood T cell repertoires in COVID-19. TCRdb's copy holds only in-frame clones and misses some; the assay was immunoSEQ multiplex PCR. This sample has about 130,000 clones, with 85% found just once. Trimming took off 5 bases at V and 2 bases at J, with 21 bases between the two ends. Germline assignment: CDR1 MNHEY and CDR2 SMNVEV (reference sequence). The CDR3 has 17 residues. The V gene is TRBV27, the J gene TRBJ2-5; perhaps TRBD2 as D (7 bases). The sequence derives from a man older than 75 with active or convalescent COVID-19. Material: peripheral blood. The CDR3 protein is CASSLGGGRYLQETQYF. The CDR3, as DNA: TGTGCCAGCAGTCTGGGGGGGGGCCGATACTTACAAGAGACCCAGTACTTC.